The source of this T cell receptor (beta chain) is a study of blood T cell repertoires in COVID-19. Overall study context: The United States, Italy and Spain provided the acute and convalescent COVID-19 samples. PBMCs, B-cell-depleted T cells, or T cells provided the cDNA or gDNA that made up the material.

Per the study methods: Reference gene primer amplification yielded estimated nucleated cell counts. Clones were read by immunoSEQ multiplex PCR, and TCRdb kept only the in-frame ones, dropping some. For V, J and clone size, that table is used; D and trimming come from the DNA. The sample carries around 130,000 clones, more than 80% recorded once. Germline V gene lookup returns CDR1 ENHRY and CDR2 SYGVKD. CDR3 size: 14 residues. The ends were cut back, 0 bases at V and 2 bases at J, with 7 bases in the middle. Sequenced: peripheral blood. This TCR came from a woman older than 75 with acute or convalescent COVID-19. The rearrangement links TRBV10-3 to TRBJ1-2, with D maybe TRBD1 (5 bases). The CDR3 reads CAISESTENYGYTF. The CDR3 DNA is TGTGCCATCAGTGAGTCGACAGAAAACTATGGCTACACCTTC.